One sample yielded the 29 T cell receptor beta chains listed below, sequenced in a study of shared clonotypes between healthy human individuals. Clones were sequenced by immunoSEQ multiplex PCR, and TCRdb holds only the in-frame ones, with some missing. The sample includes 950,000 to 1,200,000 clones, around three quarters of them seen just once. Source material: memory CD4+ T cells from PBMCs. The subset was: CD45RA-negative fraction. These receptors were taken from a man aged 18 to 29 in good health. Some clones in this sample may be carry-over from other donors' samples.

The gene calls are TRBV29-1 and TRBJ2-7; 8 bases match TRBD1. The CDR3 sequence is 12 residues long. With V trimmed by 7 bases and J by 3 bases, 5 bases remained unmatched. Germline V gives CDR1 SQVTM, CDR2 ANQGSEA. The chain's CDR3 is CSAGQGSYEQYF. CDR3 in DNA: TGCAGCGCCGGACAGGGAAGCTACGAGCAGTACTTC.

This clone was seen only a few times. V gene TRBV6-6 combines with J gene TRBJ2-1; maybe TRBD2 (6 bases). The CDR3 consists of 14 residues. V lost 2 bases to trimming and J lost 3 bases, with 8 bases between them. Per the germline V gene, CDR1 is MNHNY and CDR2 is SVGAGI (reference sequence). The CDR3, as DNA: TGTGCCAGCAGTTACGCGGGGAACTACAATGAGCAGTTCTTC. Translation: CASSYAGNYNEQFF.

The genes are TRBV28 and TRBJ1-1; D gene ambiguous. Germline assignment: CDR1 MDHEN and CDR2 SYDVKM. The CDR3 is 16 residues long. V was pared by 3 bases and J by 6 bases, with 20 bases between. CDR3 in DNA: TGTGCCAGCAGTTTCTCCCTCTTAAAGGGTAACGCTGAAGCTTTCTTT. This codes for CASSFSLLKGNAEAFF.

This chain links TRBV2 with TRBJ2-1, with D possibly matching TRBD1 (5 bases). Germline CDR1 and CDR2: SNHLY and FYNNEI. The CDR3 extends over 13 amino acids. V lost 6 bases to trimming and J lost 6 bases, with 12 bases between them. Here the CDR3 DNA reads TGTGCCAGCAGGCCGATCCAGGGCAATGAGCAGTTCTTC. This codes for CASRPIQGNEQFF.

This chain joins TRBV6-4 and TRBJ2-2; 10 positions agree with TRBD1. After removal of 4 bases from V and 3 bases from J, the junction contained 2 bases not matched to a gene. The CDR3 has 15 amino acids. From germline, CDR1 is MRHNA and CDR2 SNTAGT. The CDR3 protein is CASSVGTGDTGELFF. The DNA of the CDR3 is TGTGCCAGCAGTGTCGGGACAGGGGACACCGGGGAGCTGTTTTTT.

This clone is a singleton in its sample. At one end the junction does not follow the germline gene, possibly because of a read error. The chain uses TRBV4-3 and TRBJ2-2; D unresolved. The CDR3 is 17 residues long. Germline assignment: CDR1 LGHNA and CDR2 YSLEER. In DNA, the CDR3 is TGCGCCAGCGGCCAAGTTCGATCATCGGTGAACACCGGGGAGCTGTTTTTT. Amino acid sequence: CASGQVRSSVNTGELFF.

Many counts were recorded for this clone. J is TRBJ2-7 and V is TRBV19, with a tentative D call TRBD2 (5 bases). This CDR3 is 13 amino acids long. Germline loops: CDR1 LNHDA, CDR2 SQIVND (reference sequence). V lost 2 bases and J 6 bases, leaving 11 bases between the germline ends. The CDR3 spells CASSIYLEGEQYF. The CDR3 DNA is TGTGCCAGTAGTATATATCTAGAGGGCGAGCAGTACTTC.

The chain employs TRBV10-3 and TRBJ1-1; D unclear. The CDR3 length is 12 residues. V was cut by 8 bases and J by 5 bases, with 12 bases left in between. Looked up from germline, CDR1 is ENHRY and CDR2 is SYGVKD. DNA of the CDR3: TGTGCCATCTTGGACTTCGGGACTGAAGCTTTCTTT. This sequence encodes CAILDFGTEAFF.

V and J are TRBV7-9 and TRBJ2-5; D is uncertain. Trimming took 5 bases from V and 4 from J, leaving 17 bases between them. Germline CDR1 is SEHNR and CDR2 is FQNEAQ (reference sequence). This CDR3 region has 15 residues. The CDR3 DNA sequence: TGTGCCAGCAGCGCTACACGGAGCAGAGGAGAGACCCAGTACTTC. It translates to CASSATRSRGETQYF.

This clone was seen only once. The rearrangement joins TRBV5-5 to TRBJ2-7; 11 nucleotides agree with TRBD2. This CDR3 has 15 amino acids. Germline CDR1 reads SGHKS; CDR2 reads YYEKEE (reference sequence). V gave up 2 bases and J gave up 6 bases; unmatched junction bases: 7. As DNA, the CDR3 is TGTGCCAGCAGCTTCGCTAGCGGGAGGTTAAGCGAGCAGTACTTC. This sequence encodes CASSFASGRLSEQYF.

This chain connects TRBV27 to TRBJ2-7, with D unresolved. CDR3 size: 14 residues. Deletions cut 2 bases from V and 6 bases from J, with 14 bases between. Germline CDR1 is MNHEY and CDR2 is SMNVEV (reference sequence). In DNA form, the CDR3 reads TGTGCCAGCAGTTTAGGCTGGGGAACCCGCGAGCAGTACTTC. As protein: CASSLGWGTREQYF.

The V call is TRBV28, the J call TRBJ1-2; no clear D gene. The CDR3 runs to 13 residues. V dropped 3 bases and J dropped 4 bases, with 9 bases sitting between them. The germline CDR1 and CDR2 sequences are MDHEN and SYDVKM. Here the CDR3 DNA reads TGTGCCAGCAGTTTTTGGGTAACCTATGGCTACACCTTC. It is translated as CASSFWVTYGYTF.

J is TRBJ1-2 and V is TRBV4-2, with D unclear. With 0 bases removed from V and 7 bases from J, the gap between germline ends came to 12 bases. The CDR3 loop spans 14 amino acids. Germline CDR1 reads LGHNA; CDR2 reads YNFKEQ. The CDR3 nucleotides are TGTGCCAGCAGCCAAGATGGTCCAGGTTCTGGCTACACCTTC. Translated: CASSQDGPGSGYTF.

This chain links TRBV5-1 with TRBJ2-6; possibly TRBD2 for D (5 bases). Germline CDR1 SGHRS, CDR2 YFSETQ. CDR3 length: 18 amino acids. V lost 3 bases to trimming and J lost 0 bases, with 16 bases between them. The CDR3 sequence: CASSSKPAGNSGANVLTF. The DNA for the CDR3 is TGCGCCAGCAGCTCGAAACCTGCCGGGAACTCTGGGGCCAACGTCCTGACTTTC. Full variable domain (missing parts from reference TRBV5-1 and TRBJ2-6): KAGVTQTPRYLIKTRGQQVTLSCSPISGHRSVSWYQQTPGQGLQFLFEYFSETQRNKGNFPGRFSGRQFSNSRSEMNVSTLELGDSALYLCASSSKPAGNSGANVLTFGAGSRLTVL.

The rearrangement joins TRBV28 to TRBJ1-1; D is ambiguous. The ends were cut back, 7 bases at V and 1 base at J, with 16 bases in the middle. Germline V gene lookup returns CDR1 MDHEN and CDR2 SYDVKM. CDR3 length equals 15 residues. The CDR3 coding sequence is TGTGCCAGCACATCCCCAGGAGAGGGGAACACTGAAGCTTTCTTT. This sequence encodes CASTSPGEGNTEAFF.

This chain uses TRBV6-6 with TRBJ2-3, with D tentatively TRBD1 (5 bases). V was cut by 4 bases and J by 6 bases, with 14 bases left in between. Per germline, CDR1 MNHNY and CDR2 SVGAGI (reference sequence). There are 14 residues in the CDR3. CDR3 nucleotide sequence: TGTGCCAGCAGTTTCAGGGCCCAGGCGGATACGCAGTATTTT. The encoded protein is CASSFRAQADTQYF.

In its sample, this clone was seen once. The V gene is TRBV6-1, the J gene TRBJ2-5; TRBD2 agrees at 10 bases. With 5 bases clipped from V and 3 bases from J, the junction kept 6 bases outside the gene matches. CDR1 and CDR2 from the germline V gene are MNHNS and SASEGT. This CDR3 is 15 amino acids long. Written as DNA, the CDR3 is TGTGCCAGCAGTTGGCGAAGCGGGAGGGAAGAGACCCAGTACTTC. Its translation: CASSWRSGREETQYF.

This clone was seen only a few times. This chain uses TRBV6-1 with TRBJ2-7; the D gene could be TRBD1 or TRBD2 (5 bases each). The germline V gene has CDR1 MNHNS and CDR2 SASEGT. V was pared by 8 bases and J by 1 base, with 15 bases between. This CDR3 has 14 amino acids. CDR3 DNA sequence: TGTGCCAGCTGTCGGGGCGCTGGATCCTACGAGCAGTACTTC. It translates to CASCRGAGSYEQYF.

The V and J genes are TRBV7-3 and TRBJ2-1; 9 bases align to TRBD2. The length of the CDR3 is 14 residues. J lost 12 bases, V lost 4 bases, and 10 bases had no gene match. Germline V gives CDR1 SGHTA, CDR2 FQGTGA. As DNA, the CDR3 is TGTGCCAGCAGCTGGGGACTAGCCCCTTATGTGCAGTTCTTC. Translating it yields CASSWGLAPYVQFF.

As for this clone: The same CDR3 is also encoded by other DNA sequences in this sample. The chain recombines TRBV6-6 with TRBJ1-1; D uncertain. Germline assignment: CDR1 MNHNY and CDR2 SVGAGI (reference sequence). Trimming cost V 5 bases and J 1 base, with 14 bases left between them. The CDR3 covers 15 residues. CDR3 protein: CASSTREGGNTEAFF. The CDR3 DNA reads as TGTGCCAGCAGTACGAGGGAGGGAGGGAACACTGAAGCTTTCTTT.

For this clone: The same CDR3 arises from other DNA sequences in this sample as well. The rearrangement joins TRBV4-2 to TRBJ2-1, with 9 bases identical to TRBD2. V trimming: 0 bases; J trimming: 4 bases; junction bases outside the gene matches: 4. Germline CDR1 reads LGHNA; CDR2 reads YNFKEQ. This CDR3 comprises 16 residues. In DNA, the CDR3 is TGTGCCAGCAGCCAAGATTTAGCGGGGGTATACAATGAGCAGTTCTTC. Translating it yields CASSQDLAGVYNEQFF.

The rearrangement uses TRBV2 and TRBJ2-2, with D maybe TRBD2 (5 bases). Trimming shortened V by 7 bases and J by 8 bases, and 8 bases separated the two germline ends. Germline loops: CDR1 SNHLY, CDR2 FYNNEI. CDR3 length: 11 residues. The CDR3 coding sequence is TGTGCCAGCACCCGAGGGGGGGAGCTGTTTTTT. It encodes CASTRGGELFF.

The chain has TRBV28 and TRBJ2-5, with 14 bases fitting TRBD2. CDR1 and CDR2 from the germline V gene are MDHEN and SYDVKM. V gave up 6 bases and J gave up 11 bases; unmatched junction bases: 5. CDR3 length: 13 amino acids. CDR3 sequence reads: CASSSTSGGEQYF. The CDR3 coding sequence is TGTGCCAGCAGCTCGACTAGCGGGGGGGAGCAGTACTTC. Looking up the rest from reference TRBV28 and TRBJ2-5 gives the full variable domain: DVKVTQSSRYLVKRTGEKVFLECVQDMDHENMFWYRQDPGLGLRLIYFSYDVKMKEKGDIPEGYSVSREKKERFSLILESASTNQTSMYLCASSSTSGGEQYFGPGTRLLVL.

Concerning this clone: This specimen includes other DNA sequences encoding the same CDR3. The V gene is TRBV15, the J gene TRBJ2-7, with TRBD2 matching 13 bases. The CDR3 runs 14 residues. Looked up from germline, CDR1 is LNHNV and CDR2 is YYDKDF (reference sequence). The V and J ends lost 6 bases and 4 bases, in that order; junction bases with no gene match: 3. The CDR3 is CATRSGLAGYEQYF. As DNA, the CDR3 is TGTGCCACCAGATCGGGACTAGCGGGGTACGAGCAGTACTTC.

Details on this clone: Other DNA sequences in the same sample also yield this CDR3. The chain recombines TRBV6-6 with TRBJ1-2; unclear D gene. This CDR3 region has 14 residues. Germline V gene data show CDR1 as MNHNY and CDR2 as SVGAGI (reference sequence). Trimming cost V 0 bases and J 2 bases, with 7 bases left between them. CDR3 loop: CASSYSRGNYGYTF. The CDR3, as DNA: TGTGCCAGCAGTTACTCAAGAGGGAACTATGGCTACACCTTC.

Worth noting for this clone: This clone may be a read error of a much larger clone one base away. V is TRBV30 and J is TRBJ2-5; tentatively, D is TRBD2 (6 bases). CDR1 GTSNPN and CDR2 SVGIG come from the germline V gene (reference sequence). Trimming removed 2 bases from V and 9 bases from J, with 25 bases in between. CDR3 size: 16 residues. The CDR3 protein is CAWSPTSGWRTEAQYF. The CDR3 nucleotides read TGTGCCTGGAGTCCAACCAGCGGGTGGCGGACGGAGGCCCAGTACTTC.

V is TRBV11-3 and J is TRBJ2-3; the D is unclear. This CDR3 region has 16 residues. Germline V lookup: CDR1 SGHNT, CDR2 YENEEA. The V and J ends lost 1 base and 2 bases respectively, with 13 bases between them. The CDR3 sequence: CASSLGHGPDTDTQYF. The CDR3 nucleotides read TGTGCCAGCAGCTTAGGTCACGGCCCTGACACAGATACGCAGTATTTT.

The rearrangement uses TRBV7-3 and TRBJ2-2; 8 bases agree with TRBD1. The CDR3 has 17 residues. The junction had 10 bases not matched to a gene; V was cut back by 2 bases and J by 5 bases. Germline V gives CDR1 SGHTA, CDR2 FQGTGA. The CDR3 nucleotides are TGTGCCAGCAGCTTACATGGAGACAGGGGTGGAACCGGGGAGCTGTTTTTT. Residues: CASSLHGDRGGTGELFF. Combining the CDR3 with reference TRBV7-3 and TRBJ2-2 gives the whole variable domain GAGVSQTPSNKVTEKGKYVELRCDPISGHTALYWYRQSLGQGPEFLIYFQGTGAADDSGLPNDRFFAVRPEGSVSTLKIQRTERGDSAVYLCASSLHGDRGGTGELFFGEGSRLTVL.

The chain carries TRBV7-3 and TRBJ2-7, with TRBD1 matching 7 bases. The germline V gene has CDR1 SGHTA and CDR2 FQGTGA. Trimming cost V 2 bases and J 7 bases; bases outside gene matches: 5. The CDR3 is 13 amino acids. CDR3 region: CASSLVGGREQYF. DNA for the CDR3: TGTGCCAGCAGCTTAGTAGGGGGCCGTGAGCAGTACTTC.